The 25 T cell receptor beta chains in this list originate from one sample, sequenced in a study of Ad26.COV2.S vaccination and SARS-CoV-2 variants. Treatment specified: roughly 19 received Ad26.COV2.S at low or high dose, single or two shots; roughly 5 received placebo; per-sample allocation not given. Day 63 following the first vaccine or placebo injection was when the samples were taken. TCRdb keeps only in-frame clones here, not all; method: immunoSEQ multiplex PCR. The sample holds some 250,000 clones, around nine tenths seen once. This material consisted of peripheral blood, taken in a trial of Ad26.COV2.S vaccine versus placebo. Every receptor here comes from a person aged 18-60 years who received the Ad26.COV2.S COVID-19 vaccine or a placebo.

Here the CDR3 reads CASSKLAGGNNEQFF. In DNA, the CDR3 is TGTGCCAGCAGCAAACTAGCGGGAGGGAACAATGAGCAGTTCTTC. The rearrangement uses TRBV11-3 and TRBJ2-1; 13 bases are a match to TRBD2. The CDR3 has 15 amino acids. Trimming took 5 bases from V and 5 from J; bases not matched to a gene: 3. Per the germline V gene, CDR1 is SGHNT and CDR2 is YENEEA. Full variable domain (missing parts from reference TRBV11-3 and TRBJ2-1): EAGVVQSPRYKIIEKKQPVAFWCNPISGHNTLYWYLQNLGQGPELLIRYENEEAVDDSQLPKDRFSAERLKGVDSTLKIQPAELGDSAVYLCASSKLAGGNNEQFFGPGTRLTVL.

The CDR3 protein is CASHPRGGISYNEQFF. The CDR3 DNA is TGCGCCAGCCATCCGAGGGGGGGAATTTCCTACAATGAGCAGTTCTTC. The chain uses TRBV10-1 and TRBJ2-1; D may be TRBD2 (7 bases). Germline CDR1 reads WNHNN; CDR2 reads SYGVQD (reference sequence). This CDR3 is 16 amino acids long. V dropped 8 bases and J dropped 1 base, with 18 bases sitting between them.

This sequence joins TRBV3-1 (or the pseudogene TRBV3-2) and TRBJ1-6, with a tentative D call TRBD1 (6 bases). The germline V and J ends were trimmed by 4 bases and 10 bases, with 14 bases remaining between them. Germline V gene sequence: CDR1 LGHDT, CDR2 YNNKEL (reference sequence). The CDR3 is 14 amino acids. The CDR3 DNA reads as TGTGCCAGCAGCCCCGCCCAGGGGAGCTCACCCCTCCACTTT. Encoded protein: CASSPAQGSSPLHF.

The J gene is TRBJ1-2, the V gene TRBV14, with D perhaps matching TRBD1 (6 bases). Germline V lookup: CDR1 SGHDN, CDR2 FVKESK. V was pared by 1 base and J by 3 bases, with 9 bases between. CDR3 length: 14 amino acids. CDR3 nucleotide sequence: TGTGCCAGCAGCCAAGGACAGGTGGACTATGGCTACACCTTC. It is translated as CASSQGQVDYGYTF.

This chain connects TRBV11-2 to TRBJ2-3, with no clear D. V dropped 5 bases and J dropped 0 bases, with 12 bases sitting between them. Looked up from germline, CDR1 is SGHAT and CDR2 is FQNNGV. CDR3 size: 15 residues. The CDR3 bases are TGTGCCAGCAGCCAGGCGACCAGGAGCACAGATACGCAGTATTTT. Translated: CASSQATRSTDTQYF.

This CDR3 reads CASSLGTVIKPLHF. The CDR3 DNA sequence: TGTGCCAGCAGTTTAGGGACGGTTATAAAGCCCCTCCACTTT. The genes are TRBV28 and TRBJ1-6; maybe TRBD1 (5 bases). V was shortened by 2 bases and J by 13 bases, with 15 bases between the two germline ends. This CDR3 has 14 amino acids. The germline V gene encodes CDR1 MDHEN and CDR2 SYDVKM.

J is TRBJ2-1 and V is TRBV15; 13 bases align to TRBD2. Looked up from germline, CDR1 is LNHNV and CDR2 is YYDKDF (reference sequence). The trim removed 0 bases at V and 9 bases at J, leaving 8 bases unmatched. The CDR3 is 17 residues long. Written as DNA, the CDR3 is TGTGCCACCAGCAGAGAGCGGACTAGCGGGAGTCTGGGTGAGCAGTTCTTC. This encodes CATSRERTSGSLGEQFF.

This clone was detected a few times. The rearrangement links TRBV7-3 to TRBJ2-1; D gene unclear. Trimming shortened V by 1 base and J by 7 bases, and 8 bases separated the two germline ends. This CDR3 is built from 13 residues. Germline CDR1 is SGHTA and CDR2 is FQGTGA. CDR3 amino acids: CASSLIWVNEQFF. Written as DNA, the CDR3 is TGTGCCAGCAGCTTAATTTGGGTTAATGAGCAGTTCTTC.

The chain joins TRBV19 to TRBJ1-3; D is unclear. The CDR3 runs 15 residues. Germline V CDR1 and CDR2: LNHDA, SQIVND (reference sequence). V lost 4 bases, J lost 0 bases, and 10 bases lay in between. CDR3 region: CASSNSRSSGNTIYF. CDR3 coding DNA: TGTGCCAGTAGTAACTCCAGGAGCTCTGGAAACACCATATATTTT. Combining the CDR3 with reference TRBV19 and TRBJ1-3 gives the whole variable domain DGGITQSPKYLFRKEGQNVTLSCEQNLNHDAMYWYRQDPGQGLRLIYYSQIVNDFQKGDIAEGYSVSREKKESFPLTVTSAQKNPTAFYLCASSNSRSSGNTIYFGEGSWLTVV.

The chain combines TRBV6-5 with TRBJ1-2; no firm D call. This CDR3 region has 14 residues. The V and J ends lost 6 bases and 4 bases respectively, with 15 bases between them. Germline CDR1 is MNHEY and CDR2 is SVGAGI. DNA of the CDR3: TGTGCCAGCAGCCAAATGGGGTCGGGCTATGGCTACACCTTC. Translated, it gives CASSQMGSGYGYTF.

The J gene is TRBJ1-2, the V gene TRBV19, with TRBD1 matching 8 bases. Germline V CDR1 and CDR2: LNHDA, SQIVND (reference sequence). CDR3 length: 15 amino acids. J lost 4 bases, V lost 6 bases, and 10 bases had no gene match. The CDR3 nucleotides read TGTGCCAGTAGAGCTTCGGGACAGGTCTCCTATGGCTACACCTTC. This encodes CASRASGQVSYGYTF.

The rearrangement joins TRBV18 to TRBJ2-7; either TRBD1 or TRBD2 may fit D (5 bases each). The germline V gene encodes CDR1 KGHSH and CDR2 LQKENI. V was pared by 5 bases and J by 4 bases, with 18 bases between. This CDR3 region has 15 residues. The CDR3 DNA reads TGTGCCAGCTCAGGTGGGACGGACCAACTATACGAGCAGTACTTC. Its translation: CASSGGTDQLYEQYF. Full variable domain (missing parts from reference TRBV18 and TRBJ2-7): NAGVMQNPRHLVRRRGQEARLRCSPMKGHSHVYWYRQLPEEGLKFMVYLQKENIIDESGMPKERFSAEFPKEGPSILRIQQVVRGDSAAYFCASSGGTDQLYEQYFGPGTRLTVT.

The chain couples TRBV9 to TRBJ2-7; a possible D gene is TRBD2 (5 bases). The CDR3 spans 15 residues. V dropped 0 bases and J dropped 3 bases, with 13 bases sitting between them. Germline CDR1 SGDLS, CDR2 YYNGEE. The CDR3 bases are TGTGCCAGCAGCGTAGAGAGTGGGAGAAGCTACGAGCAGTACTTC. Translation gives CASSVESGRSYEQYF.

The CDR3 spells CASSSNRGTYEQYF. The CDR3 bases are TGTGCCAGCAGCTCGAACAGGGGGACCTACGAGCAGTACTTC. This chain links TRBV7-9 with TRBJ2-7, with TRBD1 matching over 8 bases. Unmatched junction bases numbered 4, after V lost 4 bases and J lost 2 bases. This CDR3 has 14 amino acids. Germline CDR1 is SEHNR and CDR2 is FQNEAQ (reference sequence).

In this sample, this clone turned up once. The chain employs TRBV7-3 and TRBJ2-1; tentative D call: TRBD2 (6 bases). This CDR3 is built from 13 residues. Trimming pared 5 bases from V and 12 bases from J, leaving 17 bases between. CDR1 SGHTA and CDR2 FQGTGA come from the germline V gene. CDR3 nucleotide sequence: TGTGCCAGCAGCCCTCCCGGGAGCCAGCGGCAGTTCTTC. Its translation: CASSPPGSQRQFF.

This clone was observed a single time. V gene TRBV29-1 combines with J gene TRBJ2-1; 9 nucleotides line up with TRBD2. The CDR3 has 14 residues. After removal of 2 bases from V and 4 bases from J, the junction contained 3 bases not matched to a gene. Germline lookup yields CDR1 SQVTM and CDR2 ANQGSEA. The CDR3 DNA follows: TGCAGCGTTGAAACTAGCGGGTTTTACAATGAGCAGTTCTTC. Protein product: CSVETSGFYNEQFF.

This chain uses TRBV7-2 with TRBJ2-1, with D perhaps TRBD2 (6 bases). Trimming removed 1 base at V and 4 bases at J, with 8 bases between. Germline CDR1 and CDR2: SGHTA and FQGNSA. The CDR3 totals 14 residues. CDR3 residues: CASSLGGVYNEQFF. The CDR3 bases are TGTGCCAGCAGCTTAGGCGGGGTTTACAATGAGCAGTTCTTC.

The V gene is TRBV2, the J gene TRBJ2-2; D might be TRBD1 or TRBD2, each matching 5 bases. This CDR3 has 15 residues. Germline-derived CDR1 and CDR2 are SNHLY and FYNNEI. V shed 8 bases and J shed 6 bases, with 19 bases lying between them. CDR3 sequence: CASGAGDVSPGELFF. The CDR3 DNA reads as TGTGCCAGCGGGGCCGGGGACGTGTCTCCCGGGGAGCTGTTTTTT. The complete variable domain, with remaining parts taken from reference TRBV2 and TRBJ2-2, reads EPEVTQTPSHQVTQMGQEVILRCVPISNHLYFYWYRQILGQKVEFLVSFYNNEISEKSEIFDDQFSVERPDGSNFTLKIRSTKLEDSAMYFCASGAGDVSPGELFFGEGSRLTVL.

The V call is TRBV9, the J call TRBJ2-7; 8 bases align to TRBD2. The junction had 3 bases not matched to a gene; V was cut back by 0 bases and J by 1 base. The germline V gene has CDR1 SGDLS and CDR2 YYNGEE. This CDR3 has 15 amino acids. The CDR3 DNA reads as TGTGCCAGCAGCGTAGATTTAGCGGGATCCTACGAGCAGTACTTC. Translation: CASSVDLAGSYEQYF.

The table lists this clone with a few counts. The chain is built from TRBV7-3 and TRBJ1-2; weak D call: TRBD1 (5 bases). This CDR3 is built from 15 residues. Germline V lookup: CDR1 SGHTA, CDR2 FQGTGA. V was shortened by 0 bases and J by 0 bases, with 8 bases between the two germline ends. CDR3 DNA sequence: TGTGCCAGCAGCTTAACCGGGGGAGCTAACTATGGCTACACCTTC. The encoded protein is CASSLTGGANYGYTF.

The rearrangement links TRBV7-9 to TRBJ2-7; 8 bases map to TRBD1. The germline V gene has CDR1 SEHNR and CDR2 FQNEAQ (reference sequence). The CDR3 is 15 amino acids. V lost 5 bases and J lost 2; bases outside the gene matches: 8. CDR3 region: CASSTDRGTAYEQYF. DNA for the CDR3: TGTGCCAGCAGCACCGACAGGGGAACCGCCTACGAGCAGTACTTC. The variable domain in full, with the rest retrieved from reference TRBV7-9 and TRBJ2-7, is DTGVSQNPRHKITKRGQNVTFRCDPISEHNRLYWYRQTLGQGPEFLTYFQNEAQLEKSRLLSDRFSAERPKGSFSTLEIQRTEQGDSAMYLCASSTDRGTAYEQYFGPGTRLTVT.

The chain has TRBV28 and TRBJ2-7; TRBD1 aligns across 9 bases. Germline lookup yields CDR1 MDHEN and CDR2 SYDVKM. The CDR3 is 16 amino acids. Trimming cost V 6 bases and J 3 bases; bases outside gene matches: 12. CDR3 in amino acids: CASSITGTGTLYEQYF. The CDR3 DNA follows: TGTGCCAGCAGCATAACCGGGACAGGGACCCTCTACGAGCAGTACTTC.

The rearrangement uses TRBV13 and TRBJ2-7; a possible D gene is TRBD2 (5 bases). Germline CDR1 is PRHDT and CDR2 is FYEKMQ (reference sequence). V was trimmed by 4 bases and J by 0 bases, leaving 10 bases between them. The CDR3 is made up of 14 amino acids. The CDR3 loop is CASSYQADSYEQYF. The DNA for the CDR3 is TGTGCCAGCAGCTATCAAGCGGACTCCTACGAGCAGTACTTC.

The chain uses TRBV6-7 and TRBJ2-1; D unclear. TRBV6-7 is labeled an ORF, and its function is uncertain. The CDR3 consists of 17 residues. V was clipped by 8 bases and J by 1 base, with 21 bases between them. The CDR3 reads CASPVVPMGGSYNEQFF. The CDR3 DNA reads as TGTGCCAGCCCAGTCGTCCCGATGGGTGGTTCCTACAATGAGCAGTTCTTC.

CDR3 nucleotide sequence: TGTGCCAGCTCATCCCCGGACAGGAGCGACCCCTACGAGCAGTACTTC. Its protein product is CASSSPDRSDPYEQYF. The J gene is TRBJ2-7, the V gene TRBV18, with 7 bases lining up with TRBD1. Germline CDR1 and CDR2: KGHSH and LQKENI. CDR3 length: 16 residues. J lost 2 bases, V lost 5 bases, and 12 bases had no gene match.